The clone carrying this T cell receptor (beta chain) was counted a few times. The antigen is not known. Noted time point: persistent/refractory GD, antithyroid drugs over 5 years with positive TRAb. There was RNA extracted from PBMCs, and the TCR library was made from it. Libraries of TCR beta came from iRepertoire HTBI primers plus Arm-PCR of CDR3 regions. TCRdb itself ran the multiplex PCR reads through MiXCR, one entry per CDR3 protein. The sample lists 310,000 or so distinct CDR3 sequences, 22% seen once, with roughly three fifths in the top ten. V was pared by 6 bases and J by 4 bases, with 7 bases of the junction left unmatched. This CDR3 contains 16 residues. From germline, CDR1 is MNHNS and CDR2 SASEGT. The sample comes from a study of regulatory T cells in long-lasting Graves disease. For the study at large: Persistent Graves' disease denoted over 5 years of antithyroid drugs plus positive TSH receptor antibodies.

Study findings and constraints: Preferential use of TRBV28, TRBJ1-2 and TRBJ2-5 was seen in persistent disease.

This chain joins TRBV6-1 and TRBJ1-6; 9 bases line up with TRBD1. The sequence derives from a female donor with Graves disease. The material was peripheral blood mononuclear cells (PBMCs), obtained when the disease was refractory, from a patient treated with antithyroid drugs. The CDR3 region is CASSRGQGKYNSPLHF. The CDR3 region has the DNA TGTGCCAGCAGCCGAGGACAGGGGAAATATAATTCACCCCTCCACTTT.